The TCR beta chain described here comes from a study of CD8+CD57+ T cells in acquired aplastic anemia (dated by TCRdb to 2016 to 2019). The study in broad terms: A mean of around 3.2 ug of DNA, ranging from roughly 0.18 to 30 ug, was extracted from sorted CD4+ and CD8+ cells. A CD8+CD57+ expansion meant a frequency higher than the mean frequency seen in healthy subjects.

Reading from cysteine to phenylalanine, the CDR3 counts 11 amino acids. Of the read, only the CDR3 DNA is kept; its 33 bases are in frame from base 1. The germline V gene supplies CDR1 SQVTM and CDR2 ANQGSEA. V is cut by 5 bases and J by 1 base, and the space between the germline ends is 6 bases. Flow cytometry had shown CD8+CD57+ cell expansion in the patients selected for sequencing. All patients had severe acquired aplastic anemia diagnosed by International Study of Aplastic Anemia and Agranulocytosis and Camitta criteria. At the time blood was sampled, none of the patients had received any therapy. In the study, sorted CD4+ and CD8+ blood T cells from patients with severe aplastic anemia and from healthy subjects underwent deep sequencing of TCR repertoires. Patients were enrolled in the USA under clinicaltrials.gov protocols 00001620, 01623167, 00001397, 00071045, 00081523 and 00961064. Ficoll-Paque density gradient centrifugation was used to isolate peripheral blood mononuclear cells. Before DNA extraction, CD4+ and CD8+ T cells were sorted by FACS or by magnetic beads.

The study at large found these results: Patients and healthy controls showed no significant difference in CD8+ Simpson's diversity (P=0.060). Although roughly 30 CD8+ CDR3 sequences were shared by patients and controls, these sequences appeared highly expressed in patients and within the immunodominant clones of patients.

Profiling of TCR beta VDJ combinations and CDR3 sequences used genomic DNA as the template. TCR repertoire sequencing was run on an Illumina HiSeq 2000. The study's processing was this. Repertoires were assessed using TRBV/TRBJ rearrangement plots, CDR3 size and DJ length profiles, and Simpson's diversity index. The immunodominant clone was defined as the most abundant DNA sequence in deep sequencing data. CDR3 amino acid sequences were checked for sharing between subjects and were compared against published repertoires and the VDJdb database. TCRdb reworked the public reads: Q25 trimming with fastp, MiXCR clone assembly, productive beta chains retained. CDR3 protein sequences are deduplicated, and each keeps its most common genes and DNA. These V and J calls are TCRdb output, not the study's own analysis. Present in this sample are about 250,000 distinct CDR3 sequences, 45% to 50% of which were seen just once. The ten largest clones take up approximately 8% of the sample.

As to this clonotype: Its antigen remains undetermined. No much larger clonotype is one base removed from it; base qualities were not supplied.

The source material was sorted CD4+, CD8+, or CD8+CD57+ T cells (not recorded which) from PBMCs. The TCR was taken from a human donor with aplastic anemia. The chain is assembled from TRBV29-1 and TRBJ2-7; no D gene is confidently identified. The encoded CDR3 is CSVQESYEQYF. The sequence in DNA is TGCAGCGTTCAGGAGTCCTACGAGCAGTACTTC.